This TCR beta chain comes out of a study of cytomegalovirus exposure and HLA in healthy donors. The germline gives CDR1 SGHTA, CDR2 FQGNSA. Trimming pared 1 base from V and 5 bases from J, leaving 14 bases between. The CDR3 sequence is 15 residues long. Amplification used 60 Vbeta primers and 13 Jbeta primers. TCRdb's copy holds only in-frame clones and misses some; the assay was immunoSEQ multiplex PCR. The profile covers some 250,000 clones, with roughly 80% appearing a single time and around 5% taken by the ten largest. The specimen sequenced was PBMCs. The chain has TRBV7-2 and TRBJ1-2; the D gene is possibly TRBD1 (6 bases). This receptor was identified in a woman aged 40 to 50 in good health and CMV-seropositive. Here the CDR3 reads CASSLGEGVGYGYTF. The CDR3 DNA is TGTGCCAGCAGCTTAGGGGAGGGGGTTGGATATGGCTACACCTTC.